What follows describes a single T cell receptor beta chain. A TCRbeta library incorporating unique molecular identifiers was prepared. MiXCR, run by TCRdb on the PCR reads, gives a single entry per CDR3 protein. Among roughly 500,000 distinct CDR3 sequences, about 17% were seen once, and the ten largest hold 2.5% to 3.5%. The sample comes from a study of T-cell reconstitution after alpha-beta-depleted transplantation in children. Germline loops: CDR1 LNHDA, CDR2 SQIVND (reference sequence). V shed 1 base and J 8 bases; nucleotides not matched to a gene: 5. The CDR3 extends over 13 amino acids. This TCR came from a human donor who donated a stem cell graft to a child with acute lymphoblastic leukemia. The specimen was PBMCs from the stem cell graft donor, collected from the stem cell graft. The chain carries TRBV19 and TRBJ2-7, with 7 nucleotides matching TRBD1. CDR3 DNA: TGTGCCAGTAGTATAGGGGACAGCCATCAGCAGTACTTC. The encoded protein is CASSIGDSHQQYF.